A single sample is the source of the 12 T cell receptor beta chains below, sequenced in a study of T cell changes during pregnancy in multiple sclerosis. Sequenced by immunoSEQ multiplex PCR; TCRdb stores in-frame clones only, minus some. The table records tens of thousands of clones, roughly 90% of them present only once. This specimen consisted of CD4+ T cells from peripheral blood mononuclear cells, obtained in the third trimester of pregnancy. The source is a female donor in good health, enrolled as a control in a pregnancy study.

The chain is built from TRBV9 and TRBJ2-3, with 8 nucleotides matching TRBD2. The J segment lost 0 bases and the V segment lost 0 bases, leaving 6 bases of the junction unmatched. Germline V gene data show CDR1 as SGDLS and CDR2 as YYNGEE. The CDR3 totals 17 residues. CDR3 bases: TGTGCCAGCAGCGTAGCCCCGGGGGGGTTTAGCACAGATACGCAGTATTTT. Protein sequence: CASSVAPGGFSTDTQYF.

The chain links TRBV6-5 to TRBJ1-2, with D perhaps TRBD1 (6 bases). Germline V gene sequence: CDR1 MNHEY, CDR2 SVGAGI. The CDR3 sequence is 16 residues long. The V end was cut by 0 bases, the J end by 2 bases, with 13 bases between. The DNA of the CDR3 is TGTGCCAGCAGTTACTCCGCTGCACAGGGAAACTATGGCTACACCTTC. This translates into CASSYSAAQGNYGYTF.

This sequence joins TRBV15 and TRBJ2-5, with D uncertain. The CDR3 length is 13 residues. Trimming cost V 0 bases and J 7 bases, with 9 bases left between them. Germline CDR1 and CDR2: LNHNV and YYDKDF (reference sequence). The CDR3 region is CATSRDGVGTQYF. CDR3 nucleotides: TGTGCCACCAGCAGAGATGGAGTAGGGACCCAGTACTTC. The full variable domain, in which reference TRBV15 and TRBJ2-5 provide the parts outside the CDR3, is DAMVIQNPRYQVTQFGKPVTLSCSQTLNHNVMYWYQQKSSQAPKLLFHYYDKDFNNEADTPDNFQSRRPNTSFCFLDIRSPGLGDTAMYLCATSRDGVGTQYFGPGTRLLVL.

The CDR3: CASSLTGGTDTQYF. The CDR3 coding sequence is TGTGCCAGCAGCCTTACAGGTGGCACAGATACGCAGTATTTT. V gene TRBV4-2 combines with J gene TRBJ2-3; weak D call: TRBD1 (5 bases). The germline V and J ends were trimmed by 4 bases and 1 base, with 9 bases remaining between them. The CDR3 spans 14 residues. Germline-derived CDR1 and CDR2 are LGHNA and YNFKEQ.

Here the CDR3 reads CASSIVLQGGSSSYEQYF. The CDR3 bases are TGTGCCAGTAGTATAGTACTCCAGGGGGGCTCGAGCTCCTACGAGCAGTACTTC. The chain is built from TRBV19 and TRBJ2-7; a possible D gene is TRBD1 (7 bases). Deletions cut 1 base from V and 0 bases from J, with 19 bases between. CDR1 is LNHDA and CDR2 is SQIVND in the germline V gene (reference sequence). The CDR3 contains 18 residues.

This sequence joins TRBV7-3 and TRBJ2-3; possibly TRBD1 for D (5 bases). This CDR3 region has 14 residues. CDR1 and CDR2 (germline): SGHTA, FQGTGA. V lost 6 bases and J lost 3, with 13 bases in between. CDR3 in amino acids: CASRGPAVTDTQYF. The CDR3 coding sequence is TGTGCCAGCAGGGGGCCCGCGGTGACAGATACGCAGTATTTT.

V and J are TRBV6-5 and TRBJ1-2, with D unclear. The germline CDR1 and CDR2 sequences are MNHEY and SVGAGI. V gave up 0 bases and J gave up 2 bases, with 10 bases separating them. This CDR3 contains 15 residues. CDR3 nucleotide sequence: TGTGCCAGCAGTTACTCTGAAACAGCAAACTATGGCTACACCTTC. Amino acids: CASSYSETANYGYTF.

CDR3 amino acids: CATQRGPNEKLFF. CDR3 DNA sequence: TGTGCCACCCAAAGGGGCCCTAATGAAAAACTGTTTTTT. V and J are TRBV19 and TRBJ1-4; a weak D match, TRBD1 (5 bases). CDR1 and CDR2 from the germline V gene are LNHDA and SQIVND (reference sequence). This CDR3 is built from 13 residues. Trimming cost V 10 bases and J 3 bases, with 12 bases left between them.

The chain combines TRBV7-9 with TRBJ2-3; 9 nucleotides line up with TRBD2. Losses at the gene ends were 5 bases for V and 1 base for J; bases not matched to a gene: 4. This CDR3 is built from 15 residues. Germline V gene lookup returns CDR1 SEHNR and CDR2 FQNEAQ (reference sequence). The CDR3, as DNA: TGTGCCAGCAGCGACGGGACTAGCCGCACAGATACGCAGTATTTT. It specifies CASSDGTSRTDTQYF.

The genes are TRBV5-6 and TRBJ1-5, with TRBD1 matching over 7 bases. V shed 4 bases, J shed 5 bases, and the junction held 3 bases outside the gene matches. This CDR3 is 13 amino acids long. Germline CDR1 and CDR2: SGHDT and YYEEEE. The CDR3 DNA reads TGTGCCAGCAGCCCCGACAGGGATCAGCCCCAGCATTTT. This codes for CASSPDRDQPQHF.

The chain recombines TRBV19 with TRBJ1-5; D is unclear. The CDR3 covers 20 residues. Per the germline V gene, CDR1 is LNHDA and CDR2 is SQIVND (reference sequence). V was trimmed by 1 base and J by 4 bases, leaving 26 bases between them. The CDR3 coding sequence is TGTGCCAGTAGTATAGGGGGATTTGGGGTCAGATCGAGGACTAATCAGCCCCAGCATTTT. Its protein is CASSIGGFGVRSRTNQPQHF.

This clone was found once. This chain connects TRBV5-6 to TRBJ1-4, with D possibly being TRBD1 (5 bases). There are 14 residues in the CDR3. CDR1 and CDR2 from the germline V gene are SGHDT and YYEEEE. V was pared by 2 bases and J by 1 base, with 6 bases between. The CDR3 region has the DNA TGTGCCAGCAGCTTAGACAGAACTAATGAAAAACTGTTTTTT. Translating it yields CASSLDRTNEKLFF.